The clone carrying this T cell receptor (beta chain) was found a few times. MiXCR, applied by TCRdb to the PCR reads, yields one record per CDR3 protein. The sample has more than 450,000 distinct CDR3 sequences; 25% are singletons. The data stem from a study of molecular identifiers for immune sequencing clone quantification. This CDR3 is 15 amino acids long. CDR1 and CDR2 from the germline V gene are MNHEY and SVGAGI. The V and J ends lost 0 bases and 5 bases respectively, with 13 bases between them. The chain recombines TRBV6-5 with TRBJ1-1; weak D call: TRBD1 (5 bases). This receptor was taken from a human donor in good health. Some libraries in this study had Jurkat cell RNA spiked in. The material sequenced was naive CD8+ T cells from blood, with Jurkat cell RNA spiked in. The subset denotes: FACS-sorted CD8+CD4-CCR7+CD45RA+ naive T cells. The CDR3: CASSYSMGGGTEAFF. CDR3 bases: TGTGCCAGCAGTTACTCGATGGGGGGGGGGACTGAAGCTTTCTTT.